This TCR beta chain appears in the sequencing data of a study of cytomegalovirus exposure and HLA in healthy donors. Notes on the study in general: The productive fraction for most TCR beta V segments was about 87% or about 30% in an earlier analysis.

In germline, CDR1 is ENHRY, CDR2 SYGVKD. This CDR3 has 13 residues. Trimming cost V 2 bases and J 5 bases, with 10 bases left between them. Note on this clone: Its antigen is not known.

PCR was performed using 60 Vbeta and 13 Jbeta primers. Assay used: immunoSEQ multiplex PCR; TCRdb lists only in-frame clones, some missing. This table holds 120,000 to 150,000 clones, roughly 82% found once. This chain joins TRBV10-3 and TRBJ2-7; D ambiguous. The receptor comes from a man between 25 and 39 years old in good health and CMV-seropositive. The sequencing input was PBMCs. The CDR3 loop is CAISEIVENEQYF. The CDR3 bases are TGTGCCATCAGTGAGATCGTCGAGAACGAGCAGTACTTC.